This T cell receptor beta chain was sequenced in a study of graft-versus-host responses after intestinal transplantation. Across the whole study: Recipients got multivisceral, liver-intestinal, or isolated intestinal transplants.

Clones were sequenced by immunoSEQ multiplex PCR, and TCRdb holds only the in-frame ones, with some missing. This sample has about 88,000 clones, with 80% to 95% found just once. In this sample, this clone turned up once. The antigen remains undetermined. Study-level points and caveats: Researchers found GvH clones in recipient marrow, and some showed up first in ileum or blood.

Per germline, CDR1 GTSNPN and CDR2 SVGIG (reference sequence). Germline trimming cut 4 bases from V and 4 bases from J; bases unmatched to any gene: 14. CDR3 length: 16 amino acids. This sequence was found in a human donor who was the organ donor for an intestinal transplant. The starting material was unstimulated CD4+ T cells sorted from spleen or lymph node cells, obtained before transplant. This rearrangement joins TRBV30 to TRBJ1-2; 8 bases fit TRBD1. In DNA, the CDR3 is TGTGCCTGGACCCTACGGCGGCAGGGGGCCTTCTATGGCTACACCTTC. It specifies CAWTLRRQGAFYGYTF.